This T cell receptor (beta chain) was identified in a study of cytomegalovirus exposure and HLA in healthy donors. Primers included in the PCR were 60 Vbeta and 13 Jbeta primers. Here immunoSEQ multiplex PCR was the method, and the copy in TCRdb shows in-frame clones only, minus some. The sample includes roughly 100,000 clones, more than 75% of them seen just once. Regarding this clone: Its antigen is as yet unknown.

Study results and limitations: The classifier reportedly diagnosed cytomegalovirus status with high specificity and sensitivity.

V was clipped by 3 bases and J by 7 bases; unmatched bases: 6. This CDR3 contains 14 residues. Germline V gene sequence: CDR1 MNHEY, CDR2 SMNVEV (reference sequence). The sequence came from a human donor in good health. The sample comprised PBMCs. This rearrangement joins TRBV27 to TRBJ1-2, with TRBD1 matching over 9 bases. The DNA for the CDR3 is TGTGCCAGCAGTTTTTCGGGACAGGGAGGTGGCTACACCTTC. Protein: CASSFSGQGGGYTF.